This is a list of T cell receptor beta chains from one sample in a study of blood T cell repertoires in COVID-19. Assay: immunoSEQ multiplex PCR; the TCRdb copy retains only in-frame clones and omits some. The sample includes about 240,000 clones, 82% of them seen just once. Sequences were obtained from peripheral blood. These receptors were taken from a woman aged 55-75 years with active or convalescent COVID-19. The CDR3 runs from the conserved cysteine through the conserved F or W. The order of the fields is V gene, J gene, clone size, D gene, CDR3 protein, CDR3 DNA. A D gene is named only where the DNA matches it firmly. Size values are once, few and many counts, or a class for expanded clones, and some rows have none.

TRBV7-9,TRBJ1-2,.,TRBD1,CASSPTGDGYTF,TGTGCCAGCAGCCCCACAGGGGATGGCTACACCTTC
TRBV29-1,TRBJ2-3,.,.,CSVEGPGERPDTQYF,TGCAGCGTTGAAGGACCGGGGGAGCGGCCAGATACGCAGTATTTT
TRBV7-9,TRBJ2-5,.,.,CASSLWYAGQKETQYF,TGTGCCAGCAGCTTATGGTATGCGGGACAGAAAGAGACCCAGTACTTC
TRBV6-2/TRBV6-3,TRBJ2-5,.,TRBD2,CASSYTGLDGETQYF,TGTGCCAGCAGTTACACGGGACTAGATGGGGAGACCCAGTACTTC
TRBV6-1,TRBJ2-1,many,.,CASSDGSGWDNEQFF,TGTGCCAGCAGTGACGGGAGTGGTTGGGACAATGAGCAGTTCTTC
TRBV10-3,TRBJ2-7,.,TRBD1,CAISDGSRGLWEQYF,TGTGCCATCAGTGATGGAAGCAGGGGGTTGTGGGAGCAGTACTTC
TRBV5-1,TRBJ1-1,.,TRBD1,CASSPMGQGVNTEAFF,TGCGCCAGCAGCCCGATGGGACAGGGGGTAAACACTGAAGCTTTCTTT
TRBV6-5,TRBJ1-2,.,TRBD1,CASSKDRAGGYTF,TGTGCCAGCAGTAAGGACAGGGCCGGAGGCTACACCTTC
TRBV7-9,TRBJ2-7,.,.,CASSPTKTADEQYF,TGTGCCAGCAGCCCGACCAAAACAGCCGACGAGCAGTACTTC
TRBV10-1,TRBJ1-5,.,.,CASSPAGNNQPQHF,TGCGCCAGCAGTCCCGCAGGGAACAATCAGCCCCAGCATTTT
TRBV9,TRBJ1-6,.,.,CASSAQTGSSYNSPLHF,TGTGCCAGCAGCGCCCAGACGGGGAGCTCCTATAATTCACCCCTCCACTTT
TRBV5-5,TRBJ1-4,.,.,CASSGLGAHSEKLFF,TGTGCCAGCAGCGGTTTGGGGGCGCACAGTGAAAAACTGTTTTTT
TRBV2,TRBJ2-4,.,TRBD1,CASRRPDRVAKNIQYF,TGTGCCAGCAGGAGACCTGACAGGGTAGCCAAAAACATTCAGTACTTC
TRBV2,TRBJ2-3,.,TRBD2,CASRGGGATRTDTQYF,TGTGCCAGCAGGGGCGGGGGGGCCACCCGCACAGATACGCAGTATTTT
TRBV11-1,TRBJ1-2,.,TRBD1,CASSPDRAPNYGYTF,TGTGCCAGCAGCCCCGACAGGGCGCCTAACTATGGCTACACCTTC
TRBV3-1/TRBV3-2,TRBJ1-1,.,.,CASSPTGINTEAFF,TGTGCCAGCAGCCCAACAGGGATAAACACTGAAGCTTTCTTT
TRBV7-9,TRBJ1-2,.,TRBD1,CASSLWQGADYGYTF,TGTGCCAGCAGCTTATGGCAGGGGGCTGACTATGGCTACACCTTC
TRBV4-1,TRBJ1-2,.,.,CASSPLDSYGYTF,TGCGCCAGCAGCCCGCTCGACAGCTATGGCTACACCTTC
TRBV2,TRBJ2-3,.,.,CASLVRGITDTQYF,TGTGCCAGCCTAGTTCGGGGGATCACAGATACGCAGTATTTT
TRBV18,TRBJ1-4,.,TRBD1,CASSPLTTGLTTNEKLFF,TGTGCCAGCTCACCATTAACGACAGGGCTCACAACTAATGAAAAACTGTTTTTT
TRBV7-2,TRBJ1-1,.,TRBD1,CASSPGQGGAAFF,TGTGCCAGCAGCCCCGGACAGGGGGGGGCGGCTTTCTTT
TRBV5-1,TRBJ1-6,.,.,CASSLSPDSYSPLHF,TGCGCCAGCAGCTTGTCCCCCGACAGTTATTCACCCCTCCACTTT
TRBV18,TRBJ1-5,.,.,CASSPGQGHQPQHF,TGTGCCAGCTCACCAGGGCAGGGGCATCAGCCCCAGCATTTT
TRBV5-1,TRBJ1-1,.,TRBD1,CASSLVAGGVGTEAFF,TGCGCCAGCAGCTTGGTGGCAGGGGGCGTTGGCACTGAAGCTTTCTTT
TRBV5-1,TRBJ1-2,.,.,CASSLTANYGYTF,TGCGCCAGCAGCTTAACAGCTAACTATGGCTACACCTTC
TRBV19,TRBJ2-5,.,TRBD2,CASSIGGGAGETQYF,TGTGCCAGTAGTATCGGCGGGGGGGCCGGGGAGACCCAGTACTTC
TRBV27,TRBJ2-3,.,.,CASSPTLQVHTDTQYF,TGTGCCAGCAGTCCGACTTTACAGGTACACACAGATACGCAGTATTTT
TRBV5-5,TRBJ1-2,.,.,CASSLVQRDYGYTF,TGTGCCAGCAGCTTGGTTCAGAGGGACTATGGCTACACCTTC
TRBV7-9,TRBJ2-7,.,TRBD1,CASSWADRGHEQYF,TGTGCCAGCAGCTGGGCAGACAGGGGTCACGAGCAGTACTTC
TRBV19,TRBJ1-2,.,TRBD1,CASSMRQGGNYGYTF,TGTGCCAGTAGTATGCGACAGGGCGGTAACTATGGCTACACCTTC
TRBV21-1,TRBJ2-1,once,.,CASRKGFRTWFF,TGTGCCAGCAGGAAGGGATTTCGGACATGGTTCTTC
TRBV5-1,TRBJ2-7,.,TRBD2,CASSWGGEQYF,TGCGCCAGCAGTTGGGGGGGTGAGCAGTACTTC
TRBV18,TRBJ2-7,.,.,CASSPGGSYEQYF,TGTGCCAGCTCACCGGGGGGTTCCTACGAGCAGTACTTC
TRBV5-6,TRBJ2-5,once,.,CASSLGVRGGTQYF,TGTGCCAGCAGCTTGGGAGTACGAGGGGGGACCCAGTACTTC
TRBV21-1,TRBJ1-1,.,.,CASSKPDRGRNTEAFF,TGTGCCAGCAGCAAACCTGACAGGGGGCGGAACACTGAAGCTTTCTTT
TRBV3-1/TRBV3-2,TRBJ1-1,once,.,CASSQEAGLGEAFF,TGTGCCAGCAGCCAAGAAGCCGGGTTGGGTGAAGCTTTCTTT
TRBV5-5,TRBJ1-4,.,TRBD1,CASSPQGGNEKLFF,TGTGCCAGCAGCCCTCAGGGGGGAAATGAAAAACTGTTTTTT
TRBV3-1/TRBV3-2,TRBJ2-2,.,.,CASSPKLSGTGELFF,TGTGCCAGCAGCCCCAAACTCTCGGGCACCGGGGAGCTGTTTTTT
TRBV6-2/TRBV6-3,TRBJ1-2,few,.,CASSLKGDYGYTF,TGTGCCAGCAGTTTGAAGGGGGACTATGGCTACACCTTC
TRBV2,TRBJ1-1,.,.,CASQTNRVGTEAFF,TGTGCCAGCCAAACAAACAGGGTGGGGACTGAAGCTTTCTTT